One sample yielded the 27 T cell receptor beta chains listed below, sequenced in a study of blood T cell repertoires in COVID-19. Sequencing used immunoSEQ multiplex PCR; TCRdb keeps in-frame clones, though not all of them. The data show about 140,000 clones, around four fifths seen once. Material for sequencing was PBMCs or T cells enriched from blood (not recorded which). These receptors were obtained from a man aged 65 to 85 who had been exposed to COVID-19.

The rearrangement uses TRBV14 and TRBJ2-2, with 10 bases that match TRBD2. The junction had 4 bases not matched to a gene; V was cut back by 0 bases and J by 6 bases. CDR1 and CDR2 (germline): SGHDN, FVKESK. The length of the CDR3 is 16 residues. CDR3 amino acids: CASSQDLAGEPGELFF. The CDR3, as DNA: TGTGCCAGCAGCCAAGATCTAGCGGGAGAGCCCGGGGAGCTGTTTTTT.

This clone was observed once. DNA for the CDR3: TGTGCCAGCAGCCAAGGGGGCTTGGGGACTGAAGCTTTCTTT. Protein sequence: CASSQGGLGTEAFF. The gene calls are TRBV3-1 (or the pseudogene TRBV3-2) and TRBJ1-1; possibly TRBD1 for D (5 bases). Germline CDR1 and CDR2: LGHDT and YNNKEL (reference sequence). V lost 1 base and J 5 bases, leaving 11 bases between the germline ends. The CDR3 runs to 14 residues.

The chain has TRBV7-2 and TRBJ2-1; D is perhaps TRBD2 (6 bases). Germline loops: CDR1 SGHTA, CDR2 FQGNSA. This CDR3 spans 16 amino acids. Trimming shortened V by 2 bases and J by 6 bases, and 17 bases separated the two germline ends. The CDR3: CASSLYGGPLVNEQFF. In nucleotides, the CDR3 is TGTGCCAGCAGCTTATATGGAGGGCCTTTAGTCAATGAGCAGTTCTTC.

The V and J genes are TRBV7-2 and TRBJ1-5; D uncertain. V was trimmed by 1 base and J by 13 bases, leaving 14 bases between them. Germline values: CDR1 SGHTA, CDR2 FQGNSA. CDR3 length: 13 residues. The CDR3 DNA is TGTGCCAGCAGCTTAGAAGAGGTCGGGGTACAGCATTTT. This codes for CASSLEEVGVQHF.

The rearrangement uses TRBV7-9 and TRBJ1-2; possible D gene TRBD1, 5 bases. Trimming took off 5 bases at V and 8 bases at J, with 18 bases between the two ends. Per germline, CDR1 SEHNR and CDR2 FQNEAQ (reference sequence). The CDR3 is 14 amino acids. CDR3 residues: CASSPKGQGQGYTF. The DNA of the CDR3 is TGTGCCAGCAGCCCGAAGGGGCAGGGCCAAGGCTACACCTTC.

The rearrangement uses TRBV20-1 and TRBJ1-2; D gene uncertain. V dropped 1 base and J dropped 7 bases, with 4 bases sitting between them. In germline, CDR1 is DFQATT, CDR2 SNEGSKA (reference sequence). The length of the CDR3 is 10 residues. CDR3: CSARGAGYTF. CDR3 nucleotides: TGCAGTGCTAGAGGGGCTGGCTACACCTTC.

V gene TRBV27 combines with J gene TRBJ2-1; 13 bases are a match to TRBD2. V shed 5 bases, J shed 8 bases, and the junction held 18 bases outside the gene matches. The CDR3 length is 19 residues. The germline gives CDR1 MNHEY, CDR2 SMNVEV (reference sequence). CDR3 region: CASSKIISGTSGKGYEQFF. Here the CDR3 DNA reads TGTGCCAGCAGTAAAATTATATCCGGGACTAGCGGGAAGGGATATGAGCAGTTCTTC.

The chain is built from TRBV5-1 and TRBJ1-2; D is uncertain. CDR1 SGHRS and CDR2 YFSETQ come from the germline V gene. The CDR3 contains 13 residues. Trimming stripped 4 bases from V and 4 bases from J, with 11 bases between. The chain's CDR3 is CASSPDGLYGYTF. The CDR3 bases are TGCGCCAGCAGCCCGGACGGACTCTATGGCTACACCTTC.

This rearrangement joins TRBV27 to TRBJ1-5; the D is unclear. The ends were cut back, 1 base at V and 6 bases at J, with 16 bases in the middle. Germline V gene data show CDR1 as MNHEY and CDR2 as SMNVEV (reference sequence). The CDR3 has 16 residues. CDR3 loop: CASSLLAGENPQPQHF. The CDR3 DNA sequence: TGTGCCAGCAGTTTATTAGCTGGGGAGAACCCTCAGCCCCAGCATTTT.

The rearrangement uses TRBV20-1 and TRBJ1-1; D gene uncertain. V lost 7 bases to trimming and J lost 9 bases, with 9 bases between them. This CDR3 is built from 9 residues. Germline CDR1 is DFQATT and CDR2 is SNEGSKA (reference sequence). CDR3 in amino acids: CSDKDKAFF. DNA for the CDR3: TGCAGTGATAAAGACAAAGCTTTCTTT.

The J gene is TRBJ1-1, the V gene TRBV28; 7 bases fit TRBD1. CDR1 is MDHEN and CDR2 is SYDVKM in the germline V gene. The trim removed 4 bases at V and 0 bases at J, leaving 11 bases unmatched. This CDR3 contains 17 residues. In nucleotides, the CDR3 is TGTGCCAGCAGTTCATCAAACAGGGGCCTTATGAACACTGAAGCTTTCTTT. Translated, it gives CASSSSNRGLMNTEAFF.

This chain links TRBV15 with TRBJ2-1, with D perhaps TRBD2 (5 bases). The CDR3 has 14 amino acids. The germline CDR1 and CDR2 sequences are LNHNV and YYDKDF (reference sequence). With 5 bases removed from V and 2 bases from J, the gap between germline ends came to 10 bases. This CDR3 is CATSRDGAYNEQFF. In DNA form, the CDR3 reads TGTGCCACCAGCCGGGATGGAGCCTACAATGAGCAGTTCTTC.

The chain is built from TRBV6-5 and TRBJ2-1; D gene unclear. Between the trimmed V and J ends, which lost 8 bases and 10 bases, there was a span of 9 bases. The CDR3 is 10 residues long. The germline gives CDR1 MNHEY, CDR2 SVGAGI. The CDR3 here is CASGRREQFF. CDR3 nucleotides: TGTGCCAGCGGAAGGCGGGAGCAGTTCTTC.

The genes are TRBV7-3 and TRBJ1-2, with D possibly being TRBD1 (6 bases). The CDR3 has 15 amino acids. Trimming took 1 base from V and 8 from J, leaving 17 bases between them. CDR1 and CDR2 (germline): SGHTA, FQGTGA. Written as DNA, the CDR3 is TGTGCCAGCAGCTTAATAGGGGGGGAGCTTGGAGGCTACACCTTC. This codes for CASSLIGGELGGYTF.

The rearrangement links TRBV7-8 to TRBJ2-2, with a weak D call TRBD1 (5 bases). CDR3 length: 16 residues. Per germline, CDR1 SGHVS and CDR2 FQNEAQ. Trimming cost V 1 base and J 7 bases, with 16 bases left between them. The CDR3 sequence is CASSLVPDNKGGELFF. The CDR3 nucleotides read TGTGCCAGCAGCTTAGTTCCGGACAACAAGGGCGGGGAGCTGTTTTTT.

The gene calls are TRBV5-5 and TRBJ2-6, with TRBD1 as a possible D gene (5 bases). From germline, CDR1 is SGHKS and CDR2 YYEKEE (reference sequence). Trimming shortened V by 4 bases and J by 4 bases, and 9 bases separated the two germline ends. There are 14 residues in the CDR3. This chain's CDR3 is CASSPRAGANVLTF. DNA of the CDR3: TGTGCCAGCAGCCCCAGGGCCGGGGCCAACGTCCTGACTTTC.

This chain joins TRBV9 and TRBJ2-2; tentative D call: TRBD2 (7 bases). CDR3 length equals 16 residues. V lost 0 bases to trimming and J lost 1 base, with 10 bases between them. Germline assignment: CDR1 SGDLS and CDR2 YYNGEE. The CDR3 coding sequence is TGTGCCAGCAGCGTAGAGGGGGGGCTGAACACCGGGGAGCTGTTTTTT. Protein: CASSVEGGLNTGELFF. Combining the CDR3 with reference TRBV9 and TRBJ2-2 gives the whole variable domain DSGVTQTPKHLITATGQRVTLRCSPRSGDLSVYWYQQSLDQGLQFLIQYYNGEERAKGNILERFSAQQFPDLHSELNLSSLELGDSALYFCASSVEGGLNTGELFFGEGSRLTVL.

This chain uses TRBV5-1 with TRBJ2-1, with D perhaps matching TRBD2 (5 bases). The CDR3 runs to 16 residues. Germline CDR1 is SGHRS and CDR2 is YFSETQ. Between the trimmed V and J ends, which lost 0 bases and 0 bases, there was a span of 10 bases. CDR3 in DNA: TGCGCCAGCAGCTTGGTATCGGGGTACTCCTACAATGAGCAGTTCTTC. The encoded protein is CASSLVSGYSYNEQFF.

The rearrangement joins TRBV9 to TRBJ2-2, with no clear D. The CDR3 is 13 amino acids. The germline gives CDR1 SGDLS, CDR2 YYNGEE. Deletions cut 3 bases from V and 4 bases from J, with 7 bases between. DNA of the CDR3: TGTGCCAGCAGCGAACAGTCCACCGGGGAGCTGTTTTTT. Encoded protein: CASSEQSTGELFF.

For this clone: Germline is not matched at one junction end, which may reflect a read error. The chain joins TRBV11-2 to TRBJ2-1; no reliable D call. This CDR3 spans 13 amino acids. From germline, CDR1 is SGHAT and CDR2 FQNNGV. This chain's CDR3 is CASGFAGLDEQFF. CDR3 bases: TGTGCCAGCGGCTTCGCTGGCTTGGATGAGCAGTTCTTC.

The chain is built from TRBV2 and TRBJ2-2, with 9 bases identical to TRBD1. Per the germline V gene, CDR1 is SNHLY and CDR2 is FYNNEI. Unmatched junction bases numbered 6, after V lost 6 bases and J lost 4 bases. This CDR3 is built from 15 residues. The CDR3 spells CASRPGQGPTGELFF. The CDR3 region has the DNA TGTGCCAGCAGGCCGGGACAGGGCCCCACCGGGGAGCTGTTTTTT.

The chain uses TRBV18 and TRBJ2-2; D is possibly TRBD1 (5 bases). The CDR3 sequence is 15 residues long. Trimming removed 0 bases at V and 1 base at J, with 6 bases between. Germline assignment: CDR1 KGHSH and CDR2 LQKENI. The CDR3 loop is CASSPPQGNTGELFF. The DNA of the CDR3 is TGTGCCAGCTCACCACCGCAGGGGAACACCGGGGAGCTGTTTTTT.

The chain combines TRBV18 with TRBJ2-4; D may be TRBD1 (6 bases). The germline V and J ends were trimmed by 6 bases and 5 bases, with 11 bases remaining between them. The germline CDR1 and CDR2 sequences are KGHSH and LQKENI. The CDR3 contains 13 residues. Here the CDR3 reads CASSWPGENIQYF. In DNA, the CDR3 is TGTGCCAGCTCTTGGCCAGGGGAAAACATTCAGTACTTC.

For the CDR3, the DNA is TGTGCCAGCAGCTCCCTTGCGGGGGTTCTACCCGGGGAGCTGTTTTTT. Amino acids: CASSSLAGVLPGELFF. The chain recombines TRBV7-6 with TRBJ2-2, with TRBD2 identical over 7 bases. Germline CDR1 is SGHVS and CDR2 is FNYEAQ. The CDR3 sequence is 16 residues long. Trimming cost V 4 bases and J 6 bases; bases outside gene matches: 11.

This sequence joins TRBV7-2 and TRBJ1-2, with TRBD1 matching 10 bases. V was pared by 8 bases and J by 6 bases, with 12 bases of the junction left unmatched. The CDR3 covers 15 residues. The germline CDR1 and CDR2 sequences are SGHTA and FQGNSA. The CDR3 DNA follows: TGTGCCAGCGGGGATCGGGGACAGGGGCCCCATGGCTACACCTTC. As protein: CASGDRGQGPHGYTF.

By sample share, this clone is medium-sized. The rearrangement links TRBV3-1 (or the pseudogene TRBV3-2) to TRBJ1-1, with D possibly matching TRBD1 (6 bases). V gave up 4 bases and J gave up 0 bases, with 18 bases separating them. Germline values: CDR1 LGHDT, CDR2 YNNKEL (reference sequence). The CDR3 runs 17 residues. The CDR3 sequence is CASSPPPGAGVNTEAFF. The CDR3 DNA reads TGTGCCAGCAGCCCTCCACCCGGCGCAGGGGTGAACACTGAAGCTTTCTTT.

This chain connects TRBV18 to TRBJ1-5; 7 bases agree with TRBD1. Germline assignment: CDR1 KGHSH and CDR2 LQKENI. The trim removed 2 bases at V and 2 bases at J, leaving 6 bases unmatched. CDR3 length equals 16 residues. The CDR3 loop is CASSPSLTGGNQPQHF. The CDR3 region has the DNA TGTGCCAGCTCACCATCACTAACAGGGGGCAATCAGCCCCAGCATTTT. The variable domain in full, with the rest retrieved from reference TRBV18 and TRBJ1-5, is NAGVMQNPRHLVRRRGQEARLRCSPMKGHSHVYWYRQLPEEGLKFMVYLQKENIIDESGMPKERFSAEFPKEGPSILRIQQVVRGDSAAYFCASSPSLTGGNQPQHFGDGTRLSIL.